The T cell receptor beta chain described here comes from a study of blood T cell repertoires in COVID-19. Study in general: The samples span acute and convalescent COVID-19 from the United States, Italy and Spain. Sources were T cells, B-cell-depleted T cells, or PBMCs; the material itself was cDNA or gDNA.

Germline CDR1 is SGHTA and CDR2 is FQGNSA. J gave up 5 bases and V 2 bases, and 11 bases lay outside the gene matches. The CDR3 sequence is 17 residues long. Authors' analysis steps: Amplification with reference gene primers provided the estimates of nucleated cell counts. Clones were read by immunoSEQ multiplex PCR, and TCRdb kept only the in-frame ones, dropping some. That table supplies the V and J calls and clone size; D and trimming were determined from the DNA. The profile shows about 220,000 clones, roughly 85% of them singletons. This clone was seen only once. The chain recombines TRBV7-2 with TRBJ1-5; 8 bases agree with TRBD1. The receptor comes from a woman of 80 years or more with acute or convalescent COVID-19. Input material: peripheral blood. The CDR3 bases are TGTGCCAGCAGCTTATCCCGAGACAGGGGAGGGGATCAGCCCCAGCATTTT. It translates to CASSLSRDRGGDQPQHF.